Below, 5 T cell receptor beta chains from the same sample are listed, as sequenced in a study of blood T cell repertoires in COVID-19. Clones were sequenced by immunoSEQ multiplex PCR, and TCRdb holds only the in-frame ones, with some missing. The sample carries fewer than 200,000 clones, 70% to 90% recorded once. The sequencing sample was made of PBMCs or T cells enriched from blood (not recorded which). The receptors were gathered from a woman aged 45-65 years who had recovered from COVID-19.

Of note for this clone: In the same sample, other DNA sequences code for this CDR3. The chain is built from TRBV7-9 and TRBJ1-1, with D possibly being TRBD1 (5 bases). CDR3 size: 15 residues. Trimming shortened V by 5 bases and J by 0 bases, and 13 bases separated the two germline ends. Germline CDR1 reads SEHNR; CDR2 reads FQNEAQ (reference sequence). The CDR3 protein is CASSLGDRVNTEAFF. CDR3 DNA: TGTGCCAGCAGCCTAGGTGACAGAGTGAACACTGAAGCTTTCTTT. The full variable domain, with the rest looked up from reference TRBV7-9 and TRBJ1-1, is DTGVSQNPRHKITKRGQNVTFRCDPISEHNRLYWYRQTLGQGPEFLTYFQNEAQLEKSRLLSDRFSAERPKGSFSTLEIQRTEQGDSAMYLCASSLGDRVNTEAFFGQGTRLTVV.

The chain links TRBV27 to TRBJ2-5; possible D gene TRBD2, 6 bases. The V end was cut by 3 bases, the J end by 10 bases, with 12 bases between. The V gene's germline CDR1 is MNHEY and CDR2 SMNVEV (reference sequence). The CDR3 sequence is 12 residues long. The DNA of the CDR3 is TGTGCCAGCAGTTTGGAGGGGCGGGTCCAGTACTTC. Protein: CASSLEGRVQYF.

The table lists this clone with a count of one. The genes are TRBV6-5 and TRBJ2-1; 7 bases are a match to TRBD2. CDR3 length: 13 amino acids. Germline V gives CDR1 MNHEY, CDR2 SVGAGI. J was trimmed by 4 bases and V by 9 bases; bases with no gene match: 6. The CDR3 DNA is TGTGCCAGTACCGGGAGGCAGTACAATGAGCAGTTCTTC. It is translated as CASTGRQYNEQFF.

The chain has TRBV4-1 and TRBJ1-1; 7 nucleotides line up with TRBD1. The CDR3 runs to 15 residues. V shed 4 bases, J shed 0 bases, and the junction held 5 bases outside the gene matches. In germline, CDR1 is MGHRA, CDR2 YSYEKL. Written as DNA, the CDR3 is TGCGCCAGCAGCCGAGCCGACAGGGTGAACACTGAAGCTTTCTTT. This translates into CASSRADRVNTEAFF.

CDR3 nucleotide sequence: TGTGCCAGCAGCCAGGGGGGGAGGACCTATTCACCCCTCCACTTT. Protein sequence: CASSQGGRTYSPLHF. The chain links TRBV4-2 to TRBJ1-6, with a possible D match to TRBD1 (5 bases). The CDR3 is 15 amino acids. The germline V gene has CDR1 LGHNA and CDR2 YNFKEQ. Trimming stripped 3 bases from V and 8 bases from J, with 14 bases between.